This T cell receptor (beta chain) was documented in a study of blood T cell repertoires in COVID-19. Study background: Donors in the United States, Italy and Spain gave samples during acute or convalescent COVID-19. The cDNA or gDNA used as material had been derived from T cells, B-cell-depleted T cells, or PBMCs.

Per the authors' pipeline: Reference gene primer amplification yielded estimated nucleated cell counts. This table comes from immunoSEQ multiplex PCR, and its TCRdb copy is limited to in-frame clones, with some not included. The V and J calls and clone size were taken over from that table, and D and trimming were inferred from the DNA. The sample gives fewer than 150,000 clones, around nine tenths of which show up once; roughly a tenth is in the top ten. The germline CDR1 and CDR2 sequences are MNHNY and SVGAGI (reference sequence). Trimming removed 2 bases from V and 5 bases from J; junction bases left unmatched: 2. The length of the CDR3 is 14 residues.

This TCR came from a middle-aged man with active or convalescent COVID-19. The sample comprised peripheral blood. The chain has TRBV6-6 and TRBJ2-5; 10 bases are a match to TRBD1. CDR3 sequence (DNA): TGTGCCAGCAGTTACGACAGGGGGCAGGAGACCCAGTACTTC. It is translated as CASSYDRGQETQYF.